Listed below are T cell receptor beta chains from one sample, sequenced in a study of tumor-infiltrating lymphocytes in primary liver carcinoma. TCRdb recomputed calls from the multiplex PCR reads with MiXCR, one row per CDR3 protein. Of 95,000 to 100,000 distinct CDR3 sequences in the sample, about 70% were seen once. Sequenced input: liver tumor tissue from sampling region 2. The receptor set was obtained from a woman aged 60-75 years with primary liver carcinoma and hepatitis B virus infection. Each CDR3 is given with its conserved first and last residue.

j_call v_call cdr3_aa
TRBJ2-3 TRBV12-3/TRBV12-4 CVSKKRLAGVTDTQYF
TRBJ2-4 TRBV5-4 CASSLPFSSGGFLIAKNIQNF
TRBJ2-7 TRBV4-1 CASSRDQRAHEQYF
TRBJ2-2 TRBV5-1 CASSLGQGYTGELLF
TRBJ2-4 TRBV29-1 CSIEAPCKNIQYF
TRBJ2-1 TRBV29-1 CSVEEIPLLAGERVNNEQFF
TRBJ2-1 TRBV28 CASSTPGTASEQFF
TRBJ1-1 TRBV11-1 CASSFFGAPNTEVFF
TRBJ2-5 TRBV12-3/TRBV12-4 CASKPRTGGRETQYF
TRBJ2-1 TRBV6-2/TRBV6-3 CAGDPTEVNEQFF
TRBJ1-4 TRBV29-1 CSVGQGSSTNEKLFF
TRBJ2-1 TRBV11-2 CASSTRTVYYNEQFF
TRBJ2-1 TRBV7-9 CASSTRAGGPGFSYNEQFF
TRBJ2-3 TRBV11-2 CASSFGLGSTGTQYF
TRBJ2-1 TRBV11-1 CTSSLDGGGEKQFF
TRBJ2-7 TRBV12-5 CASGRDRVYEQYF
TRBJ2-1 TRBV5-6 CASSFHNGANEQFF
TRBJ2-1 TRBV6-5 CASSYYMGLAGGYEQFF
TRBJ1-2 TRBV12-3/TRBV12-4 CANSLGDGSPVYTF
TRBJ2-5 TRBV7-3 CASSPGGSQETRYF
TRBJ2-2 TRBV6-5 CASRDGDRDTGVLFF
TRBJ2-1 TRBV11-2 CASGRRLAGGPGDKQFF
TRBJ2-2 TRBV5-4 CASSPPGGRGSGEPFF
TRBJ2-3 TRBV5-1 CASSSGDRTDTQYF
TRBJ2-3 TRBV6-5 CASSLTSAGPDTQYF
TRBJ2-2 TRBV6-5 CASSYSIRDGRNIGELFF
TRBJ2-1 TRBV11-2 CASSLVGGRPNEQFF
TRBJ1-1 TRBV6-5 CASSYLSPLFMAGTEAFF
TRBJ2-4 TRBV11-2 CASGLAGPKSIQYF
TRBJ2-1 TRBV11-2 CASSPGIQSYNGQFF
TRBJ2-7 TRBV27 CASSLTGLAGAYEQYF
TRBJ1-6 TRBV12-3/TRBV12-4 CANSLGQASPLLF
TRBJ1-1 TRBV20-1 CSAPLNGKGTEAFF
TRBJ1-1 TRBV11-2 CASSSGGGGKTEAFF
TRBJ1-1 TRBV6-1 CAKRAGTENIEAFF
TRBJ2-1 TRBV10-3 CSINEGNSGSRQFF
TRBJ2-5 TRBV30 CAWAASGQGETQYF
TRBJ1-4 TRBV29-1 CNVSVRGRTNEKLFF
TRBJ1-1 TRBV5-1 CASSLRALDTEAFF
TRBJ2-1 TRBV5-4 CASSGDSSYNEQFF
TRBJ2-1 TRBV4-1 CASSQPKLAGNINEQFF
TRBJ2-7 TRBV10-3 CAISTKPELAGNEHYF
TRBJ2-5 TRBV11-2 CASSLQGLETQYF
TRBJ2-6 TRBV28 CATMGQRSGANVQTF
TRBJ2-2 TRBV20-1 CSARGSGNTGELFF
TRBJ2-7 TRBV5-4 CASSFSTGADVRQYF
TRBJ1-2 TRBV5-1 CVSSLGQGSGYTF